This T cell receptor beta chain comes out of a study of PD-1 blockade in classical Hodgkin lymphoma (dated by TCRdb to about 2020). With respect to the entire study: Nivolumab dosing was 3 mg/kg intravenously every 2 weeks, continuing until either disease progression or unacceptable toxicity. To define a peripheral blood immune signature of response to PD-1 blockade in classical Hodgkin lymphoma, the study combined TCR beta sequencing with CyTOF.

A word on this clone: There is no known antigen for this receptor. Nothing much larger sits one base from this clone, and base qualities are not available.

Its CDR3 holds 14 amino acids, cysteine through phenylalanine. Only CDR3 DNA remains: 42 bases, in frame from the first base. From the germline V gene, CDR1 is SGHDT and CDR2 is YYEEEE. The germline ends are 11 bases apart after V is trimmed by 0 bases and J by 4 bases. Genomic DNA was isolated using the Qiagen DNeasy kit from unsorted PBMCs as well as from negatively selected CD4+ and CD8+ fractions. Amplification of TCR beta CDR3 regions was done by immunoSEQ multiplex PCR with primers that anneal to V and J segments. Amplification bias was minimized using a synthetic immune receptor repertoire, and residual bias was removed computationally after sequencing. Under the source paper's analysis protocol: Repertoire diversity was quantified as the Shannon entropy index using custom Python scripts. Unsorted, CD4+ and CD8+ repertoires were analyzed separately, except for combined analyses in which CD4+ and CD8+ sequences were merged in silico. Clonal expansion was defined as a frequency increase of at least 2-fold after treatment compared with C1D1, and clones undetected at baseline were assigned a pseudocount of 0.5. Singleton clones were defined as clones with 0 or 1 copy at C1D1, and non-singleton clones were defined as clones with 2 or more copies. Clones expanded in unsorted samples were assigned a CD4+, CD8+ or unknown annotation through matching of protein sequences in sorted samples from the same patient. Wilcoxon tests on paired samples were used to test changes in diversity from C1D1 to C4D1. What TCRdb holds here is the immuneACCESS table cut down to in-frame rearrangements. Part of the clones is not present; checked against another copy, under half of the missing clones reflect an unresolved V gene, and the others are unexplained. For V, J and clone size, that table is used; D and trimming come from the DNA. The sample includes some 52,000 clones, with around nine tenths observed a single time. Of the sample, approximately 7% is held by the ten largest clones.

This sample's time point label indicates: cycle 4 day 1 (C4D1), after around six weeks of nivolumab. Every trial patient had relapsed following autologous stem cell transplantation, and prior brentuximab vedotin exposure was what differed among cohorts A, B and C. The trial cohort included 50 or so patients with relapsed/refractory classical Hodgkin lymphoma, and each patient had a best overall response of complete response, partial response or progressive disease. Single-agent nivolumab was administered to trial patients in the multi-cohort phase II CheckMate 205 trial. An independent review committee assessed best overall response by applying the 2007 International Working Group response criteria. Trial PBMCs were collected just before the start of nivolumab (C1D1) and during therapy at cycle 2 day 1 and cycle 4 day 1. After peripheral blood was drawn into 8 mL Vacutainer Cell Preparation Tubes, PBMCs were isolated by centrifugation and then cryopreserved.

What the authors observed across the whole study: Diversity was lower in patients who began nivolumab less than 1 year after ASCT, so these patients were left out of later analyses to avoid confounding by immune reconstitution. CD4+ but not CD8+ TCR diversity rose significantly by C4D1 (p=0.0027 vs p=0.16), most apparent in complete responders (p=0.02). Baseline TCR diversity was reported as lower in newly diagnosed patients than in healthy donors, and lower still in relapsed/refractory patients. The study was limited to a single clinical trial cohort, and causes of repertoire differences, possibly disease activity or prior therapy, remained undefined. Trial patients achieving complete response had baseline diversity similar to newly diagnosed patients, whereas partial responders and progressors had significantly lower diversity.

The sequence derives from a human donor with classical Hodgkin lymphoma. The rearranged chain carries TRBV5-6 and TRBJ2-7; a tentative D call is TRBD1 (5 bases match). This sample comprised peripheral blood mononuclear cells (PBMCs), obtained before the fourth cycle of nivolumab. The CDR3 protein is CASSLGQNLYEQYF. The DNA sequence is given as TGTGCCAGCAGCTTGGGACAGAACTTATACGAGCAGTACTTC.